Each of the 23 T cell receptor beta chains below was sequenced from the same sample in a study of T-cell memory formation after mild COVID-19. TCRdb processed the 5' RACE reads anew with MiXCR; each CDR3 protein has one entry. The table has a few hundred thousand distinct CDR3 sequences, roughly 15% seen once. The sequenced sample consisted of PBMCs or a T cell subset sorted from them (not recorded which). These receptor sequences come from a young man who had mild COVID-19 (a few samples of this study predate the infection). Cell type and time point are not known.

V gene TRBV4-2 combines with J gene TRBJ1-6; D gene unclear. The CDR3 sequence is 16 residues long. Germline lookup yields CDR1 LGHNA and CDR2 YNFKEQ. Trimming took 1 base from V and 0 from J, leaving 7 bases between them. The chain's CDR3 is CASSQVSSSYNSPLHF. The CDR3 DNA sequence: TGTGCCAGCAGCCAAGTCTCGAGCTCCTATAATTCACCCCTCCACTTT.

In this sample, this clonotype turned up a few times. The chain joins TRBV28 to TRBJ1-6; no reliable D call. Per germline, CDR1 MDHEN and CDR2 SYDVKM. CDR3 length: 16 amino acids. V was cut by 2 bases and J by 6 bases, with 14 bases left in between. The CDR3 DNA is TGTGCCAGCAGTTTAGTCGCAGCCCCAGCTAATTCACCCCTCCACTTT. Protein: CASSLVAAPANSPLHF.

This chain uses TRBV20-1 with TRBJ2-3; 8 bases are a match to TRBD1. Germline CDR1 and CDR2: DFQATT and SNEGSKA (reference sequence). The CDR3 loop spans 14 amino acids. The V segment lost 7 bases and the J segment 4 bases; nucleotides outside the gene matches: 10. DNA for the CDR3: TGCAGTGTACCCCCCGGACAGGGTGCAGATACGCAGTATTTT. This encodes CSVPPGQGADTQYF.

This chain connects TRBV27 to TRBJ2-1; 7 nucleotides align to TRBD2. This CDR3 comprises 15 residues. Germline loops: CDR1 MNHEY, CDR2 SMNVEV (reference sequence). Trimming cost V 5 bases and J 3 bases; bases outside gene matches: 7. CDR3 in DNA: TGTGCCAGCAGTCCTTCGACTAGCAACTACAATGAGCAGTTCTTC. As protein: CASSPSTSNYNEQFF.

This clonotype was seen a few times. The chain is built from TRBV7-2 and TRBJ2-1, with 11 bases fitting TRBD2. The ends lost 5 bases at V and 10 bases at J; junction bases unmatched: 16. CDR3 length: 17 amino acids. Germline CDR1 SGHTA, CDR2 FQGNSA. As DNA, the CDR3 is TGTGCCAGCAGCCTTAGTAGCGGGGGGGCGGATCTCCGCGAGCAGTTCTTC. It specifies CASSLSSGGADLREQFF.

CDR3 region: CSASAIGLAGGKGTQYF. The CDR3 nucleotides are TGCAGTGCTAGTGCTATCGGACTAGCGGGGGGGAAGGGTACGCAGTATTTT. The chain has TRBV20-1 and TRBJ2-3; 15 bases agree with TRBD2. The CDR3 loop spans 17 amino acids. Germline trimming cut 3 bases from V and 8 bases from J; bases unmatched to any gene: 12. Germline V gene data show CDR1 as DFQATT and CDR2 as SNEGSKA (reference sequence).

This clonotype was counted a few times. The V gene is TRBV4-1, the J gene TRBJ2-1; 9 positions match TRBD2. CDR3 length equals 19 residues. The trim removed 1 base at V and 0 bases at J, leaving 10 bases unmatched. The germline CDR1 and CDR2 sequences are MGHRA and YSYEKL. Here the CDR3 reads CASSQGRLAGRSSYNEQFF. The CDR3 bases are TGCGCCAGCAGCCAAGGGAGGCTAGCGGGGAGGAGCTCCTACAATGAGCAGTTCTTC.

This clonotype was seen a handful of times. The rearrangement links TRBV7-2 to TRBJ2-3, with unresolved D. Per germline, CDR1 SGHTA and CDR2 FQGNSA. This CDR3 contains 14 residues. V lost 2 bases, J lost 2 bases, and 8 bases lay in between. The CDR3, as DNA: TGTGCCAGCAGCTTAAATAGCTACACAGATACGCAGTATTTT. Its protein is CASSLNSYTDTQYF.

This chain links TRBV6-2 or TRBV6-3 with TRBJ2-1; 9 bases match TRBD1. Germline CDR1 reads MNHEY; CDR2 reads SVGEGT. The junction had 12 bases not matched to a gene; V was cut back by 2 bases and J by 10 bases. The CDR3 consists of 16 residues. Here the CDR3 DNA reads TGTGCCAGCAGTTACGGAAAGACAGGGGGGACGAGAGAGCAGTTCTTC. It specifies CASSYGKTGGTREQFF.

This clonotype was observed a few times. The V call is TRBV5-1, the J call TRBJ1-5, with TRBD1 matching 10 bases. The CDR3 sequence is 15 residues long. Germline trimming cut 3 bases from V and 7 bases from J; bases unmatched to any gene: 7. CDR1 and CDR2 (germline): SGHRS, YFSETQ. DNA for the CDR3: TGCGCCAGCAGCTCGACCGGGACAGGGGACCAGCCCCAGCATTTT. This encodes CASSSTGTGDQPQHF.

In its sample, this clonotype was seen a few times. This sequence joins TRBV5-1 and TRBJ1-2, with TRBD1 matching over 7 bases. CDR3 length equals 17 residues. After removal of 4 bases from V and 0 bases from J, the junction contained 12 bases not matched to a gene. Germline lookup yields CDR1 SGHRS and CDR2 YFSETQ. The CDR3 nucleotides are TGCGCCAGCAGCAATTCCGGGACAGCAAACTCTAACTATGGCTACACCTTC. It yields the protein CASSNSGTANSNYGYTF.

This clonotype has just a few counts. The chain recombines TRBV7-8 with TRBJ2-1; D unresolved. CDR3 length: 10 residues. Deletions cut 11 bases from V and 1 base from J, with 3 bases between. Germline V gene data show CDR1 as SGHVS and CDR2 as FQNEAQ. The CDR3 sequence: CAWSYNEQFF. CDR3 sequence (DNA): TGTGCCTGGTCCTACAATGAGCAGTTCTTC.

This rearrangement joins TRBV7-2 to TRBJ2-2; D gene unclear. The V end was cut by 7 bases, the J end by 3 bases, with 12 bases between. CDR1 SGHTA and CDR2 FQGNSA come from the germline V gene. CDR3 size: 14 residues. CDR3 protein: CASTLPKDTGELFF. The CDR3 DNA sequence: TGTGCCAGCACCCTCCCCAAAGACACCGGGGAGCTGTTTTTT.

The rearrangement uses TRBV4-1 and TRBJ1-1; D gene unclear. Per the germline V gene, CDR1 is MGHRA and CDR2 is YSYEKL. The germline V and J ends were trimmed by 0 bases and 8 bases, with 10 bases remaining between them. This CDR3 region has 13 residues. CDR3 protein: CASSQDSWREAFF. CDR3 DNA: TGCGCCAGCAGCCAAGATTCGTGGAGAGAAGCTTTCTTT.

This clonotype appeared a single time. This sequence joins TRBV19 and TRBJ2-1, with 7 bases that match TRBD2. The CDR3 is made up of 15 amino acids. Per germline, CDR1 LNHDA and CDR2 SQIVND (reference sequence). Trimming removed 3 bases from V and 5 bases from J; junction bases left unmatched: 7. The CDR3 sequence: CASSIWGGRNNEQFF. CDR3 DNA: TGTGCCAGTAGTATTTGGGGGGGGAGAAACAATGAGCAGTTCTTC.

The chain carries TRBV20-1 and TRBJ2-1; TRBD2 matches at 9 bases. Germline CDR1 DFQATT, CDR2 SNEGSKA (reference sequence). The junction had 4 bases not matched to a gene; V was cut back by 2 bases and J by 8 bases. The CDR3 contains 13 residues. The CDR3 DNA sequence: TGCAGTGCTAGACCTAGCGGGGTCTATGAGCAGTTCTTC. Its protein is CSARPSGVYEQFF.

The J gene is TRBJ2-3, the V gene TRBV3-1, with unresolved D. The CDR3 has 14 residues. Trimming cost V 2 bases and J 4 bases, with 10 bases left between them. Germline loops: CDR1 LGHDT, CDR2 YNNKEL (reference sequence). The CDR3 is CASSQFTFADTQYF. The CDR3 DNA reads as TGTGCCAGCAGCCAATTTACCTTCGCAGATACGCAGTATTTT.

V is TRBV7-9 and J is TRBJ2-6; no reliable D call. This CDR3 has 15 residues. Germline V gene sequence: CDR1 SEHNR, CDR2 FQNEAQ (reference sequence). Trimming took off 5 bases at V and 0 bases at J, with 8 bases between the two ends. Here the CDR3 reads CASSRAGSGANVLTF. The CDR3 bases are TGTGCCAGCAGCCGTGCCGGCTCTGGGGCCAACGTCCTGACTTTC.

This chain links TRBV4-2 with TRBJ2-7, with 9 bases fitting TRBD2. J lost 7 bases, V lost 4 bases, and 11 bases had no gene match. Germline-derived CDR1 and CDR2 are LGHNA and YNFKEQ. CDR3 length: 15 amino acids. The CDR3 coding sequence is TGTGCCAGCAGCCCAACCGGGACTAGCCCCCTTGAGCAGTACTTC. Translating gives CASSPTGTSPLEQYF.

This clonotype appeared once. This chain joins TRBV5-1 and TRBJ2-5; TRBD1 is a possible D gene (5 bases). Germline assignment: CDR1 SGHRS and CDR2 YFSETQ. The CDR3 is 17 amino acids. V was pared by 2 bases and J by 2 bases, with 19 bases between. CDR3 nucleotides: TGCGCCAGCAGCTTCAACTTTTTGGCAGGGCGGCAAGAGACCCAGTACTTC. Protein product: CASSFNFLAGRQETQYF.

This clonotype was observed a few times. This rearrangement joins TRBV6-2 or TRBV6-3 to TRBJ2-7, with D possibly called TRBD1 or TRBD2 (6 bases each). CDR3 length equals 15 residues. Trimming left V 10 bases short and J 3 bases short, with 22 bases between. Germline V CDR1 and CDR2: MNHEY, SVGEGT. The CDR3 loop reads CATFSLRGQDYEQYV. The DNA for the CDR3 is TGTGCCACCTTCTCCTTACGGGGGCAGGACTACGAGCAGTACGTC.

J is TRBJ1-2 and V is TRBV20-1; 7 positions agree with TRBD1. CDR1 DFQATT and CDR2 SNEGSKA come from the germline V gene (reference sequence). The CDR3 length is 15 residues. Germline trimming cut 3 bases from V and 4 bases from J; bases unmatched to any gene: 11. CDR3 nucleotides: TGCAGTGCTAGGAGAGGGGGCAGGGATACCTATGGCTACACCTTC. Translating it yields CSARRGGRDTYGYTF.

There are a few counts of this clonotype. The chain is built from TRBV9 and TRBJ2-5, with D maybe TRBD1 (7 bases). CDR1 SGDLS and CDR2 YYNGEE come from the germline V gene. This CDR3 has 13 amino acids. Trimming took off 7 bases at V and 4 bases at J, with 14 bases between the two ends. The CDR3 loop reads CASSRGVGETQYF. The CDR3 DNA sequence: TGTGCCAGCTCCAGGGGGGTAGGAGAGACCCAGTACTTC.